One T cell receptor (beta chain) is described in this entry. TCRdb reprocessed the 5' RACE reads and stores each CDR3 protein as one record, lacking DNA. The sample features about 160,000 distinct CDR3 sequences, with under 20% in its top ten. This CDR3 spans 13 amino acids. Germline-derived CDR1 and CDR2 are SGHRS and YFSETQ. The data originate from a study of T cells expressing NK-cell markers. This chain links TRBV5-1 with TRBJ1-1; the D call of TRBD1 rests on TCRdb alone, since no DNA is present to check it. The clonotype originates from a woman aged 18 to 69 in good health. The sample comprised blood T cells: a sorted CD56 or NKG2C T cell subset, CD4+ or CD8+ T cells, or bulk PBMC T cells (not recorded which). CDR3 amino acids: CASSPYRDRVLFF.